A selection of T cell receptor beta chains follows, all from one sample in a study of T cells in localized non-small cell lung cancer. The assay was immunoSEQ multiplex PCR, and TCRdb's table has in-frame clones only and misses some. The sample shows about 46,000 clones, under 90% of them seen only once. The material was peripheral blood mononuclear cells, obtained before any cancer treatment. These receptors came from a man aged 40 to 70 with stage III lung adenocarcinoma. The conserved cysteine and the conserved F or W are not part of the CDR3 here. Fields, in order: V gene, CDR3 protein.

V gene: TRBV6-4; CDR3 protein: ASSDMAGTEAF
V gene: TRBV7-6; CDR3 protein: ASSLRTGGAYNEQF
V gene: TRBV30; CDR3 protein: AWSVLAGADAYNEQF
V gene: TRBV5-4; CDR3 protein: ASSLERIQY
V gene: TRBV7-2; CDR3 protein: ASSPRGETYNEQF
V gene: TRBV7-9; CDR3 protein: ASSLNTGGEEQF
V gene: TRBV10-3; CDR3 protein: AIRDHRGPVNTEAF
V gene: TRBV19; CDR3 protein: ASSIQGETQY
V gene: TRBV2; CDR3 protein: ASSDPRQGVYEQY
V gene: TRBV30; CDR3 protein: AWSGTADNTGELF
V gene: TRBV9; CDR3 protein: ASSVWGARLNEQF
V gene: TRBV5-6; CDR3 protein: ASSLGSSGELF
V gene: TRBV28; CDR3 protein: ASSFLATGGTEAF
V gene: TRBV7-2; CDR3 protein: ASQIRGQDNEQF
V gene: TRBV19; CDR3 protein: ASSRGYQGTDTQY
V gene: TRBV5-8; CDR3 protein: ASSLRGVNIQY
V gene: TRBV30; CDR3 protein: AWSGDSYEQY
V gene: TRBV18; CDR3 protein: ASSPLNSGAGELF
V gene: TRBV29-1; CDR3 protein: SGAGTGIWETQY
V gene: TRBV20-1; CDR3 protein: SVRPREQY
V gene: TRBV7-8; CDR3 protein: ASSFNGGVRETQY
V gene: TRBV23-1; CDR3 protein: ASSQFWENIQY
V gene: TRBV2; CDR3 protein: ASKLTGSNYGYT
V gene: TRBV6-6; CDR3 protein: ASSSAGGAETQY
V gene: TRBV19; CDR3 protein: ASSITGLPYEQY
V gene: TRBV29-1; CDR3 protein: SVAGDSGTLTGELF
V gene: TRBV5-1; CDR3 protein: ASRPGTEYEQY
V gene: TRBV10-1; CDR3 protein: ASSGIELVSGQTYEQY
V gene: TRBV5-4; CDR3 protein: ASSLTAYTDTQY
V gene: TRBV21-1; CDR3 protein: ASSTPWEGDVRNPPLH
V gene: TRBV10-1; CDR3 protein: ASSDRTGVNTEAF
V gene: TRBV6-6; CDR3 protein: ASSLQGVHEQY
V gene: TRBV7-6; CDR3 protein: ASRLTGPLGYT
V gene: TRBV28; CDR3 protein: ASSGSGGQTDTQY
V gene: TRBV6-6; CDR3 protein: ASSYSLGTGELF
V gene: TRBV20-1; CDR3 protein: SARGAHEQY
V gene: TRBV5-6; CDR3 protein: ASSFGSQETQY
V gene: TRBV10-1; CDR3 protein: ASSEDRDRGYT
V gene: TRBV27; CDR3 protein: ASSLHNPGYEQY
V gene: TRBV5-5; CDR3 protein: ASSPNPTGGETQY
V gene: TRBV27; CDR3 protein: ASSLLTGGIDEQF
V gene: TRBV30; CDR3 protein: ALLDPLGSNYGYT
V gene: TRBV20-1; CDR3 protein: SSQYYGYT
V gene: TRBV27; CDR3 protein: ASRLQQGQSSGANVLT
V gene: TRBV27; CDR3 protein: ASAIQQGPYNEQF